Below, 28 T cell receptor beta chains from the same sample are listed, as sequenced in a study of T cell clones after liver transplantation. Only in-frame clones appear in the TCRdb table, and some are missing; sequencing was by immunoSEQ multiplex PCR. In the table there are 55,000 to 80,000 clones, 90% of which are singletons. This specimen consisted of CD4+ T cells from blood, obtained before liver transplant. These receptors came from a human donor who received a liver transplant.

The chain is built from TRBV12-5 and TRBJ2-1, with 8 bases that match TRBD1. The V and J ends lost 3 bases and 3 bases, in that order; junction bases with no gene match: 7. CDR1 and CDR2 (germline): LGHNT, FRNRAP. CDR3 size: 16 residues. The CDR3 here is CASGFVGDRIYNEQFF. CDR3 nucleotides: TGTGCTAGTGGTTTCGTTGGGGACAGGATCTACAATGAGCAGTTCTTC. The whole variable domain, remainder taken from reference TRBV12-5 and TRBJ2-1, is DARVTQTPRHKVTEMGQEVTMRCQPILGHNTVFWYRQTMMQGLELLAYFRNRAPLDDSGMPKDRFSAEMPDATLATLKIQPSEPRDSAVYFCASGFVGDRIYNEQFFGPGTRLTVL.

The chain employs TRBV18 and TRBJ1-5, with TRBD1 as a possible D gene (5 bases). This CDR3 has 13 residues. Trimming removed 8 bases from V and 7 bases from J, with 15 bases in between. Looked up from germline, CDR1 is KGHSH and CDR2 is LQKENI. The CDR3 loop reads CASAGGAGQPQHF. Here the CDR3 DNA reads TGTGCCAGCGCCGGCGGGGCCGGGCAGCCCCAGCATTTT.

Only a few counts were recorded for this clone. The gene calls are TRBV2 and TRBJ1-1, with D perhaps matching TRBD1 (5 bases). CDR3 length: 13 amino acids. Trimming left V 7 bases short and J 5 bases short, with 14 bases between. Germline V gene data show CDR1 as SNHLY and CDR2 as FYNNEI. DNA of the CDR3: TGTGCCAGCAAAGGGACTCCTGAAACTGAAGCTTTCTTT. Translation: CASKGTPETEAFF.

The chain has TRBV6-1 and TRBJ1-3; no clear D. This CDR3 comprises 16 residues. With 1 base removed from V and 1 base from J, the gap between germline ends came to 11 bases. Germline V lookup: CDR1 MNHNS, CDR2 SASEGT. This chain's CDR3 is CASSEGRADSGNTIYF. As DNA, the CDR3 is TGTGCCAGCAGTGAAGGGAGGGCTGATTCTGGAAACACCATATATTTT.

V gene TRBV14 combines with J gene TRBJ1-5, with D possibly matching TRBD1 (6 bases). V was cut by 1 base and J by 2 bases, with 9 bases left in between. The germline gives CDR1 SGHDN, CDR2 FVKESK. CDR3 size: 15 residues. The CDR3 DNA sequence: TGTGCCAGCAGCCAAGGACCAGGGGGCAATCAGCCCCAGCATTTT. Translated: CASSQGPGGNQPQHF.

This chain joins TRBV7-7 and TRBJ2-5, with 8 bases that match TRBD2. The germline CDR1 and CDR2 sequences are SSHAT and FNYEAQ (reference sequence). Germline trimming cut 1 base from V and 5 bases from J; bases unmatched to any gene: 9. The CDR3 totals 16 residues. Here the CDR3 DNA reads TGTGCCAGCAGCTTAGTAGGGGCGGGAGGCAGGGAGACCCAGTACTTC. As protein: CASSLVGAGGRETQYF.

A remark on this clone: One junction end does not reproduce the germline sequence, and a read error may be involved. The chain links TRBV29-1 to TRBJ1-1; 8 nucleotides agree with TRBD1. This CDR3 contains 13 residues. Per the germline V gene, CDR1 is SQVTM and CDR2 is ANQGSEA. The DNA for the CDR3 is TGCAGTGTTGACAGGGGCTTCAACACTGAAGCTTTCTTT. This gives the protein CSVDRGFNTEAFF.

DNA for the CDR3: TGTGCCAGCAGGAGGGAGCGGGAGGCATCCTACGAGCAGTACTTC. Translation gives CASRREREASYEQYF. The chain joins TRBV6-1 to TRBJ2-7; 9 bases are shared with TRBD2. Losses at the gene ends were 6 bases for V and 1 base for J; bases not matched to a gene: 7. Germline V gene sequence: CDR1 MNHNS, CDR2 SASEGT. The CDR3 extends over 15 amino acids.

The chain carries TRBV9 and TRBJ1-2, with D tentatively TRBD1 (5 bases). Looked up from germline, CDR1 is SGDLS and CDR2 is YYNGEE. V gave up 3 bases and J gave up 8 bases, with 17 bases separating them. The length of the CDR3 is 14 residues. The CDR3 sequence is CASSADLGASGYTF. CDR3 in DNA: TGTGCCAGCAGCGCCGATCTTGGGGCTAGCGGCTACACCTTC.

The chain uses TRBV4-2 and TRBJ2-5, with 9 bases identical to TRBD1. V shed 4 bases, J shed 3 bases, and the junction held 15 bases outside the gene matches. The CDR3 covers 18 residues. Germline-derived CDR1 and CDR2 are LGHNA and YNFKEQ. CDR3 DNA: TGTGCCAGCAGCCCCCGTCCCCTTACCGGGACAGGGAAAGAGACCCAGTACTTC. Protein: CASSPRPLTGTGKETQYF.

This clone occurred a few times. The chain joins TRBV10-3 to TRBJ1-3; D not certain. The CDR3 spans 15 residues. Trimming took 4 bases from V and 0 from J, leaving 10 bases between them. Germline loops: CDR1 ENHRY, CDR2 SYGVKD. The DNA of the CDR3 is TGTGCCATCAGTGGTAGCAGTTCCTCTGGAAACACCATATATTTT. Translating it yields CAISGSSSSGNTIYF.

The chain uses TRBV1 and TRBJ2-5; the D call TRBD1 from the table was never checked on the DNA. TRBV1 is described as a pseudogene. CDR3 length equals 15 residues. CDR3 protein: CTSSQPQGAEWTQYF. In DNA, the CDR3 is TGCACCAGCAGCCAACCTCAGGGGGCTGAGTGGACCCAGTACTTC.

The genes are TRBV11-2 and TRBJ2-1, with 11 bases matching TRBD2. V trimming: 1 base; J trimming: 4 bases; junction bases outside the gene matches: 6. The CDR3 totals 17 residues. CDR1 and CDR2 (germline): SGHAT, FQNNGV. The chain's CDR3 is CASSLAITSGSYNEQFF. The DNA for the CDR3 is TGTGCCAGCAGCTTAGCCATTACTAGCGGGAGTTACAATGAGCAGTTCTTC.

The CDR3 here is CASSRGGLNTEAFF. The CDR3 DNA sequence: TGTGCCAGTAGTAGGGGAGGTCTGAACACTGAAGCTTTCTTT. This chain joins TRBV19 and TRBJ1-1; D is unclear. CDR1 is LNHDA and CDR2 is SQIVND in the germline V gene (reference sequence). The CDR3 is made up of 14 amino acids. V was shortened by 4 bases and J by 0 bases, with 9 bases between the two germline ends.

V and J are TRBV10-1 and TRBJ2-1; D is possibly TRBD1 or TRBD2 (5 bases each). The CDR3 runs 14 residues. The germline gives CDR1 WNHNN, CDR2 SYGVQD (reference sequence). Trimming stripped 6 bases from V and 3 bases from J, with 12 bases between. The CDR3 is CASSGDPGYNEQFF. CDR3 coding DNA: TGCGCCAGCAGCGGGGACCCGGGCTACAATGAGCAGTTCTTC.

About this clone itself: One end of the junction varies from germline; a read error may be responsible. The chain joins TRBV7-7 to TRBJ2-5; D unresolved. CDR1 is SSHAT, CDR2 FNYEAQ, per germline (reference sequence). This CDR3 contains 13 residues. In DNA, the CDR3 is TGTGCTAGCAGCATAACACTCCAAGAGACCCAGTACTTC. As protein: CASSITLQETQYF.

The chain couples TRBV27 to TRBJ2-7; no clear D. V dropped 8 bases and J dropped 2 bases, with 10 bases sitting between them. Germline CDR1 MNHEY, CDR2 SMNVEV (reference sequence). This CDR3 is built from 12 residues. The CDR3 bases are TGTGCCAGCGGTTATGGGCCCTACGAGCAGTACTTC. This encodes CASGYGPYEQYF.

The chain is built from TRBV11-3 and TRBJ2-3; TRBD2 matches at 13 bases. Germline V lookup: CDR1 SGHNT, CDR2 YENEEA. J lost 5 bases, V lost 5 bases, and 10 bases had no gene match. This CDR3 has 17 amino acids. This CDR3 reads CASSLLGLAGARDTQYF. In DNA form, the CDR3 reads TGTGCCAGCAGCCTCCTAGGACTAGCGGGAGCAAGAGATACGCAGTATTTT.

This sequence joins TRBV28 and TRBJ2-7, with D perhaps matching TRBD1 (6 bases). Germline assignment: CDR1 MDHEN and CDR2 SYDVKM. CDR3 length: 14 amino acids. V was pared by 5 bases and J by 2 bases, with 13 bases between. CDR3 DNA sequence: TGTGCCAGCAGTATCCCTCAGGGGACCTACGAGCAGTACTTC. Translated: CASSIPQGTYEQYF.

This clone was recorded once. The chain carries TRBV11-3 and TRBJ2-7; D is uncertain. Trimming removed 0 bases from V and 1 base from J, with 4 bases in between. The CDR3 totals 13 residues. Germline V CDR1 and CDR2: SGHNT, YENEEA. The CDR3 is CASSLELSYEQYF. CDR3 bases: TGTGCCAGCAGCTTAGAATTATCCTACGAGCAGTACTTC.

The V and J genes are TRBV7-2 and TRBJ2-1; perhaps TRBD2 as D (6 bases). CDR1 is SGHTA, CDR2 FQGNSA, per germline. Trimming stripped 2 bases from V and 0 bases from J, with 8 bases between. This CDR3 is built from 15 residues. The CDR3 DNA reads as TGTGCCAGCAGCTTATTCGGGAGCTCCTACAATGAGCAGTTCTTC. It encodes CASSLFGSSYNEQFF.

The chain is built from TRBV19 and TRBJ2-1; D gene ambiguous. CDR3 size: 14 residues. Germline CDR1 reads LNHDA; CDR2 reads SQIVND (reference sequence). V was shortened by 0 bases and J by 3 bases, with 6 bases between the two germline ends. This CDR3 reads CASSIDHYYNEQFF. The CDR3, as DNA: TGTGCCAGTAGTATAGATCACTACTACAATGAGCAGTTCTTC.

The chain has TRBV19 and TRBJ2-5; D is possibly TRBD2 (5 bases). This CDR3 spans 16 amino acids. The V and J ends lost 3 bases and 2 bases respectively, with 16 bases between them. CDR1 and CDR2 (germline): LNHDA, SQIVND (reference sequence). The CDR3 DNA sequence: TGTGCCAGTAGTATGTGGCGGGCCTGGAAACAAGAGACCCAGTACTTC. Amino acids: CASSMWRAWKQETQYF.

The V call is TRBV11-2, the J call TRBJ2-7, with 11 bases lining up with TRBD2. The CDR3 loop spans 15 amino acids. The trim removed 4 bases at V and 3 bases at J, leaving 5 bases unmatched. Germline lookup yields CDR1 SGHAT and CDR2 FQNNGV. The CDR3 nucleotides are TGTGCCAGCAGCTCCGGACTAGCGGGCCGCTACGAGCAGTACTTC. Its translation: CASSSGLAGRYEQYF.

This rearrangement joins TRBV11-2 to TRBJ2-1; tentatively, D is TRBD1 (5 bases). Germline CDR1 is SGHAT and CDR2 is FQNNGV. This CDR3 is 15 amino acids long. Between the trimmed V and J ends, which lost 3 bases and 4 bases, there was a span of 13 bases. The CDR3 nucleotides are TGTGCCAGCAGCTTCCTCACGACAGATTACAATGAGCAGTTCTTC. Translation gives CASSFLTTDYNEQFF.

This sequence joins TRBV7-7 and TRBJ2-7; the D is unclear. Trimming removed 5 bases from V and 3 bases from J, with 11 bases in between. Germline V gives CDR1 SSHAT, CDR2 FNYEAQ (reference sequence). The CDR3 extends over 13 amino acids. The CDR3 reads CASSAGPRYEQYF. CDR3 nucleotides: TGTGCCAGCAGCGCCGGGCCCCGCTACGAGCAGTACTTC. Using reference TRBV7-7 and TRBJ2-7 for the parts outside the CDR3, the full variable domain is GAGVSQSPRYKVTKRGQDVTLRCDPISSHATLYWYQQALGQGPEFLTYFNYEAQPDKSGLPSDRFSAERPEGSISTLTIQRTEQRDSAMYRCASSAGPRYEQYFGPGTRLTVT.

J is TRBJ1-1 and V is TRBV6-4; 8 bases map to TRBD1. The CDR3 length is 17 residues. V shed 6 bases and J 1 base; nucleotides not matched to a gene: 13. CDR1 MRHNA and CDR2 SNTAGT come from the germline V gene. CDR3 amino acids: CASRLQGVDRTNTEAFF. The CDR3 bases are TGTGCCAGCAGACTACAGGGGGTTGATCGAACGAACACTGAAGCTTTCTTT.

The chain carries TRBV2 and TRBJ1-5; D remains unclear. Germline CDR1 is SNHLY and CDR2 is FYNNEI. This CDR3 is 15 amino acids long. Deletions cut 7 bases from V and 1 base from J, with 14 bases between. CDR3: CASTPQIGSNQPQHF. CDR3 DNA sequence: TGTGCCAGCACACCACAGATAGGAAGCAATCAGCCCCAGCATTTT.